This TCR beta chain came from a study of blood T cells in healthy people across ages (dated by TCRdb to between 2014 and 2016). Notes on the research overall: In model experiments, template switching captured about one uniquely barcoded TCR beta cDNA molecule for every two T cells. Using deep sequencing normalized with unique cDNA molecular identifiers, the study measured how TCR beta repertoire diversity changes with age. Donors were grouped into four age groups: young (average approximately 15 years), middle-aged (over 35), aged (around 62) and long-lived (approximately 75). To avoid experimental bias, donors of different ages were distributed randomly across sequencing lanes. For two donors (one aged 18 to 30 and one aged 80 or older), the study analyzed two additional independent replicas of 1 million unique cDNA reads from the same blood draw.

The research as a whole found: Since profiling was done on bulk unsorted PBMCs, naive and antigen-experienced compartments could not be conclusively compared. Donor CMV infection status was unknown, potentially confounding age-related changes in expanded clonotypes. Observed TCR beta diversity correlated strongly with the percentage of naive T cells measured by flow cytometry. The long-lived group showed more naive CD4+ T cells, fewer expanded clones and increased TCR diversity than the aged group, suggesting age selection. Observed TCR beta diversity per million T cells fell roughly linearly with age, and a significant reduction was already apparent by age about 43. Total diversity estimates from one million sequenced T cells were considered lower bounds and underestimates.

From the cysteine up to the phenylalanine, the CDR3 has a length of 13 residues. CDR3 DNA is the only sequence kept; it has 39 bases, read in frame from the first base. Trimmed from V: 3 bases; trimmed from J: 6 bases; junction bases lacking a gene match: 2. The donors were roughly 38 Caucasian individuals from Russia, aged 6 to 90 years, who were systemically healthy. Approximately 9.3 milliliters of peripheral blood were drawn from each donor into EDTA-treated Vacutainer tubes. Ficoll-Paque density-gradient centrifugation was used to isolate PBMCs, with at least 6.5 million per sample. Trizol reagent was used to extract total RNA from PBMCs, with at least 6 micrograms per sample. Naive CD45RAhigh/CD27high T cell percentages were measured by flow cytometry on a PBMC aliquot from every donor. This clonotype was detected only a few times. Its antigen is currently not known. Qualities for individual bases were not recorded, and no much larger clone is one base off.

The library was generated by 5' RACE. Sequencing was performed on an Illumina HiSeq 2500. A second PCR of roughly 7 to 11 cycles was performed with a sample-barcoded 5' primer and a J-beta primer mix. A template-switch 5' adaptor carrying 12 random nucleotides introduced a unique molecular identifier onto each TCR beta cDNA molecule. At least 2.5 million CDR3-containing paired-end reads were obtained from each sample. The Mint cDNA synthesis kit, primed by a TRBC-specific oligonucleotide, was used to synthesize first-strand cDNA from all RNA. All cDNA was treated with uracil-DNA glycosylase and then went through a first 18-cycle PCR with the universal primers M1SS and BC2_uni_R. Processing in the source paper ran as follows. For normalization, 1 million high-quality reads, each with a distinct molecular identifier, were randomly selected from each sample. Reads sharing molecular identifiers were discarded rather than binned into consensus sequences. MiTCR, run with a Q25 quality threshold and the strictest error-elimination algorithm, handled CDR3 identification, clonotype clustering and error correction. Lower-bound total TCR beta diversity was estimated with a nonparametric unseen species model using Euler transformation. TCRdb handled the public reads itself, with Q25 trimming in fastp and clone calling in MiXCR, and kept productive beta chains. CDR3 protein duplicates are merged, each entry listing the most common genes and DNA. The V and J calls were not made by the authors but by TCRdb's processing. Recorded for this sample are about 1.1 million distinct CDR3 sequences; 35% to 40% of them occurred a single time. Of the sample, about an eighth falls within the top ten clones.

What was sequenced was blood. The sequence came from a man between 18 and 29 years old in good health. Recombination linked TRBV12-3 or TRBV12-4 to TRBJ1-2; 9 bases in between match TRBD1. The CDR3 amino acid sequence is: CASSLRDRDGYTF. The DNA sequence reads TGTGCCAGCAGTTTGCGGGACAGGGATGGCTACACCTTC.